These 13 T cell receptor beta chains were sequenced from one sample in a study of OX40 agonist ivuxolimab in advanced cancers. Data came from immunoSEQ multiplex PCR; TCRdb stores just in-frame clones and leaves some out. This table holds approximately 82,000 clones, 88% found once. The sample here was CD4+ or CD8+ T cells sorted from blood, taken in a trial of the OX40 agonist ivuxolimab. The receptors here all came from an adult with an advanced solid tumor such as melanoma, head and neck, liver or kidney cancer.

The rearrangement links TRBV18 to TRBJ1-4, with 9 bases matching TRBD1. This CDR3 region has 15 residues. J lost 6 bases, V lost 3 bases, and 5 bases had no gene match. Germline assignment: CDR1 KGHSH and CDR2 LQKENI. CDR3 nucleotides: TGTGCCAGCTCACCGATGACAGGGGGAGATGAAAAACTGTTTTTT. As protein: CASSPMTGGDEKLFF.

This clone was counted once. The chain carries TRBV7-3 and TRBJ2-2; D is perhaps TRBD2 (6 bases). CDR1 and CDR2 (germline): SGHTA, FQGTGA. The CDR3 sequence is 19 residues long. Trimming took off 1 base at V and 6 bases at J, with 24 bases between the two ends. CDR3 bases: TGTGCCAGCAGCTTAATTAGTAGCGGTCCGAATGGAAACGCCGGGGAGCTGTTTTTT. Protein product: CASSLISSGPNGNAGELFF. The variable domain in full, completed from reference TRBV7-3 and TRBJ2-2, reads GAGVSQTPSNKVTEKGKYVELRCDPISGHTALYWYRQSLGQGPEFLIYFQGTGAADDSGLPNDRFFAVRPEGSVSTLKIQRTERGDSAVYLCASSLISSGPNGNAGELFFGEGSRLTVL.

This chain links TRBV4-1 with TRBJ2-2, with D possibly matching TRBD2 (5 bases). This CDR3 contains 16 residues. CDR1 and CDR2 (germline): MGHRA, YSYEKL. With 0 bases removed from V and 3 bases from J, the gap between germline ends came to 11 bases. In DNA form, the CDR3 reads TGCGCCAGCAGCCAAGACCCCAGCGGTTACACCGGGGAGCTGTTTTTT. It yields the protein CASSQDPSGYTGELFF.

The rearrangement links TRBV29-1 to TRBJ1-3; TRBD1 matches at 9 bases. The CDR3 loop spans 14 amino acids. Trimming took 6 bases from V and 4 from J; bases not matched to a gene: 7. Germline assignment: CDR1 SQVTM and CDR2 ANQGSEA. CDR3 loop: CSVGGQGSGNTIYF. CDR3 sequence (DNA): TGCAGCGTGGGCGGACAGGGGTCAGGAAACACCATATATTTT.

The chain joins TRBV28 to TRBJ2-7, with TRBD2 matching 14 bases. Per the germline V gene, CDR1 is MDHEN and CDR2 is SYDVKM. V shed 6 bases, J shed 5 bases, and the junction held 6 bases outside the gene matches. CDR3 length: 15 residues. CDR3 sequence reads: CASRRGTSGSDEQYF. The CDR3 DNA reads TGTGCCAGCAGACGAGGGACTAGCGGGAGTGACGAGCAGTACTTC.

V usage is TRBV28 and J usage is TRBJ2-2, with D uncertain. In germline, CDR1 is MDHEN, CDR2 SYDVKM. The CDR3 contains 12 residues. The germline V and J ends were trimmed by 5 bases and 7 bases, with 8 bases remaining between them. Here the CDR3 DNA reads TGTGCCAGCAGTCGGTTGGTCGGGGAGCTGTTTTTT. This sequence encodes CASSRLVGELFF.

This clone was seen a handful of times. The gene calls are TRBV10-1 and TRBJ2-3, with D hard to call. Between the trimmed V and J ends, which lost 0 bases and 3 bases, there was a span of 7 bases. The CDR3 has 14 residues. Germline V gene lookup returns CDR1 WNHNN and CDR2 SYGVQD (reference sequence). CDR3 nucleotides: TGCGCCAGCAGTGAGTCGATGCTAACAGATACGCAGTATTTT. As protein: CASSESMLTDTQYF.

The V and J genes are TRBV29-1 and TRBJ1-5; 9 nucleotides align to TRBD1. The germline V gene encodes CDR1 SQVTM and CDR2 ANQGSEA. V shed 4 bases and J 5 bases; nucleotides not matched to a gene: 6. The CDR3 runs to 14 residues. CDR3 sequence (DNA): TGCAGCGTTGCACAGGGGGCGAGTGATCAGCCCCAGCATTTT. Translating it yields CSVAQGASDQPQHF.

The rearrangement uses TRBV28 and TRBJ2-3; the match to TRBD2 covers 9 bases. The CDR3 is made up of 15 amino acids. V was pared by 2 bases and J by 4 bases, with 4 bases of the junction left unmatched. CDR1 and CDR2 from the germline V gene are MDHEN and SYDVKM. CDR3 amino acids: CASSLAGGRADTQYF. The CDR3 nucleotides read TGTGCCAGCAGTTTAGCGGGAGGGAGGGCAGATACGCAGTATTTT. The full variable domain, rest sourced from reference TRBV28 and TRBJ2-3, is DVKVTQSSRYLVKRTGEKVFLECVQDMDHENMFWYRQDPGLGLRLIYFSYDVKMKEKGDIPEGYSVSREKKERFSLILESASTNQTSMYLCASSLAGGRADTQYFGPGTRLTVL.

V is TRBV7-3 and J is TRBJ1-1; 8 bases align to TRBD1. The CDR3 length is 14 residues. The germline V gene has CDR1 SGHTA and CDR2 FQGTGA. Trimming removed 2 bases from V and 6 bases from J; junction bases left unmatched: 5. CDR3 in DNA: TGTGCCAGCAGCTTAGTTGGACAGGGATCTGAAGCTTTCTTT. This sequence encodes CASSLVGQGSEAFF.

This clone was picked up one time. V and J are TRBV2 and TRBJ2-7; TRBD1 matches at 9 bases. This CDR3 contains 14 residues. Germline V gene sequence: CDR1 SNHLY, CDR2 FYNNEI. The V segment lost 8 bases and the J segment 3 bases; nucleotides outside the gene matches: 8. DNA for the CDR3: TGTGCCAGCCATCGAGGGGGACAGGGCTACGAGCAGTACTTC. Translating gives CASHRGGQGYEQYF. Variable domain in full (rest from reference TRBV2 and TRBJ2-7): EPEVTQTPSHQVTQMGQEVILRCVPISNHLYFYWYRQILGQKVEFLVSFYNNEISEKSEIFDDQFSVERPDGSNFTLKIRSTKLEDSAMYFCASHRGGQGYEQYFGPGTRLTVT.

The chain combines TRBV6-6 with TRBJ1-1, with TRBD1 matching 7 bases. Germline loops: CDR1 MNHNY, CDR2 SVGAGI (reference sequence). V was clipped by 6 bases and J by 7 bases; unmatched bases: 5. This CDR3 region has 12 residues. The CDR3 DNA reads as TGTGCCAGCAGCCGACAGGGTATTGAAGCTTTCTTT. Translated: CASSRQGIEAFF.

This chain connects TRBV5-4 to TRBJ2-1; D is undetermined. The CDR3 loop spans 12 amino acids. The germline V gene has CDR1 SGHNT and CDR2 YYREEE (reference sequence). V lost 2 bases and J 7 bases, leaving 7 bases between the germline ends. CDR3 sequence (DNA): TGTGCCAGCAGCTTTGATAGGAATGAGCAGTTCTTC. This codes for CASSFDRNEQFF. The whole variable domain, remainder taken from reference TRBV5-4 and TRBJ2-1, is ETGVTQSPTHLIKTRGQQVTLRCSSQSGHNTVSWYQQALGQGPQFIFQYYREEENGRGNFPPRFSGLQFPNYSSELNVNALELDDSALYLCASSFDRNEQFFGPGTRLTVL.